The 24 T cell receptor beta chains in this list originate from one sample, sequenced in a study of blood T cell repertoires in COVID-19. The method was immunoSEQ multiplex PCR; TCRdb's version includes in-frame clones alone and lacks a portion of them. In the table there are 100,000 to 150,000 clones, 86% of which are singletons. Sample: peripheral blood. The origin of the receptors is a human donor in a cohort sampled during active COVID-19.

CDR3: CSGRDRESEGYTF. DNA of the CDR3: TGCAGCGGCAGAGACAGGGAGAGCGAGGGCTACACCTTC. The rearrangement uses TRBV29-1 and TRBJ1-2; 7 bases line up with TRBD1. CDR1 is SQVTM, CDR2 ANQGSEA, per germline. The V gene end was trimmed by 7 bases and the J gene end by 8 bases; junction bases not matched to a gene: 13. This CDR3 is 13 amino acids long.

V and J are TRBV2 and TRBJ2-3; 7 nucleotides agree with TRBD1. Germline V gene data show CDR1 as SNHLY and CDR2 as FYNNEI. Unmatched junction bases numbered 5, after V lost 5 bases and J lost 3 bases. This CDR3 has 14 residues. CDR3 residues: CASSTTGKTDTQYF. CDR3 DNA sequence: TGTGCCAGCAGTACGACAGGGAAGACAGATACGCAGTATTTT.

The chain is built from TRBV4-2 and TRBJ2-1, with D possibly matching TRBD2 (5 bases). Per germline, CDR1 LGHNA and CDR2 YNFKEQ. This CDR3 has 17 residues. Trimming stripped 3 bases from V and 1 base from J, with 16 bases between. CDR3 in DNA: TGTGCCAGCAGCCAGAAGGACGGGAAAGGGTCCTACAATGAGCAGTTCTTC. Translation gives CASSQKDGKGSYNEQFF.

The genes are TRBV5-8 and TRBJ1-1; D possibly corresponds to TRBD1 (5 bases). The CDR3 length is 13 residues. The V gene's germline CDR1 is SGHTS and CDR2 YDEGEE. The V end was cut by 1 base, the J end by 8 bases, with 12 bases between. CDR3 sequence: CASSLIGAPEAFF. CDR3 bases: TGTGCCAGCAGCTTGATAGGGGCCCCAGAAGCTTTCTTT.

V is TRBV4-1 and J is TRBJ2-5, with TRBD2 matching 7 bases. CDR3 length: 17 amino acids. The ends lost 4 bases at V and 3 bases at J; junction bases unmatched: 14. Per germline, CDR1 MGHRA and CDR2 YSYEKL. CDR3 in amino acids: CASSLRAGRGREETQYF. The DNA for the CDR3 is TGCGCCAGCAGCCTCCGCGCGGGGAGGGGACGGGAAGAGACCCAGTACTTC.

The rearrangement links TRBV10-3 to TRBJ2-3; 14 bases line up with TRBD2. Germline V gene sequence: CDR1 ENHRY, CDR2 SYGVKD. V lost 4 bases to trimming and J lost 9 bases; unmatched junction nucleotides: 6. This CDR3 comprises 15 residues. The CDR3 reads CAISGGLAGVRTQYF. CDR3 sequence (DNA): TGTGCCATCAGTGGGGGACTAGCGGGAGTTCGAACGCAGTATTTT.

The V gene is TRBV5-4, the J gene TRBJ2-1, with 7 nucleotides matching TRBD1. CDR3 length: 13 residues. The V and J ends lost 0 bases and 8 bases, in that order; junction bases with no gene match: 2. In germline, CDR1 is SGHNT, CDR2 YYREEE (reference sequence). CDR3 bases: TGTGCCAGCAGCTTGGTTACAGGGGATGAGCAGTTCTTC. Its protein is CASSLVTGDEQFF.

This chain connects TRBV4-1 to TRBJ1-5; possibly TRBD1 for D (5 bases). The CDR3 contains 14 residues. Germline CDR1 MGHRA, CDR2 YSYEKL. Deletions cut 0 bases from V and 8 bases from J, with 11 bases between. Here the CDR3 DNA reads TGCGCCAGCAGCCAAGAGTCAGGGTATGAGCCCCAGCATTTT. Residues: CASSQESGYEPQHF.

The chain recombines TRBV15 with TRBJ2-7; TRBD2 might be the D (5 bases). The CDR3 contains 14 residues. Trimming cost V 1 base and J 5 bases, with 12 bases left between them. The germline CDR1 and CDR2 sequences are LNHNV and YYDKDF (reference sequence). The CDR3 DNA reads TGTGCCACCAGCAGAGTGGCAGACGGGGACGAGCAGTACTTC. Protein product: CATSRVADGDEQYF.

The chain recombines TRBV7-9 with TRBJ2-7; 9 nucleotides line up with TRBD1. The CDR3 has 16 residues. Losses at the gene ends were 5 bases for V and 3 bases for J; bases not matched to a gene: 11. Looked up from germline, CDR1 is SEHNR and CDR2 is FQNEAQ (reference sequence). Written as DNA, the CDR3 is TGTGCCAGCAGCCCGAGTGGACAGGGGAACTTCTACGAGCAGTACTTC. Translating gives CASSPSGQGNFYEQYF.

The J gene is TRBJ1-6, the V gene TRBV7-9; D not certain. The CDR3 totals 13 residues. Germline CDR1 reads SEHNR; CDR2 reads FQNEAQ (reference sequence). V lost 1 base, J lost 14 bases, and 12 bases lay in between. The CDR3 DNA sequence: TGTGCCAGCAGCTTAGACGGTATCGAGGCCCTCCACTTT. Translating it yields CASSLDGIEALHF.

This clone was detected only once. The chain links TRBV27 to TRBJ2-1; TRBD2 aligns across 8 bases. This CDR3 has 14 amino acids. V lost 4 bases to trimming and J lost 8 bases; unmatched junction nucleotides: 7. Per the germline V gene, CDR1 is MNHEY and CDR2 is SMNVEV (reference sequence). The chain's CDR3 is CASSSRGGRDEQFF. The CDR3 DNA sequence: TGTGCCAGCAGTTCCCGGGGGGGAAGGGATGAGCAGTTCTTC.

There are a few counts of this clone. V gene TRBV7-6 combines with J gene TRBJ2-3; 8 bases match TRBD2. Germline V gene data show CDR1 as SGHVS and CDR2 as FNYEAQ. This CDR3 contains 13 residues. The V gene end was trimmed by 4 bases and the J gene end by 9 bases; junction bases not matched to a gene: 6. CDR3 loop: CASSSPGGVTQYF. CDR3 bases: TGTGCCAGCAGCTCCCCCGGGGGGGTCACGCAGTATTTT.

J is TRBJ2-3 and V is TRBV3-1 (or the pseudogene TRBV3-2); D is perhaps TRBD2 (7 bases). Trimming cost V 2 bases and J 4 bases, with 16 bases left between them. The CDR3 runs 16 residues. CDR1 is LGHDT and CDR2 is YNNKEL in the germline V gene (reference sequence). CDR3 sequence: CASSQFGGGGADTQYF. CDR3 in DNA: TGTGCCAGCAGCCAATTTGGGGGAGGGGGGGCAGATACGCAGTATTTT.

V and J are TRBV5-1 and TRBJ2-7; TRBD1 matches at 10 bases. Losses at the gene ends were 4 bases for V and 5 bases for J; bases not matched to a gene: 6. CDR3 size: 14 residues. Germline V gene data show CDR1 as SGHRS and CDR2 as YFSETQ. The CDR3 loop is CASSPGQGGNEQYF. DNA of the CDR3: TGCGCCAGCAGCCCCGGACAGGGGGGCAACGAGCAGTACTTC.

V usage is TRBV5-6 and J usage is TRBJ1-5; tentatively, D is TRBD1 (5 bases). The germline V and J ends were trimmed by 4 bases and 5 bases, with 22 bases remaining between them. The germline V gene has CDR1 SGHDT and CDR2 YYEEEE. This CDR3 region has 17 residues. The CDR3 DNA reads TGTGCCAGCAGCCACTGGTTGGGATTTAAGGGGTATCAGCCCCAGCATTTT. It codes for CASSHWLGFKGYQPQHF.

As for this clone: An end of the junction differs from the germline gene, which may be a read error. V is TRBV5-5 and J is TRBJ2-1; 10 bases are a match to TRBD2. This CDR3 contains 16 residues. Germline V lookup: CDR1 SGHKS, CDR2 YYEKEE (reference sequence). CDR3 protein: CVSSLGVSSGSYEQFF. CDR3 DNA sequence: TGTGTCAGCAGCTTGGGCGTTTCTAGCGGGAGCTATGAGCAGTTCTTC.

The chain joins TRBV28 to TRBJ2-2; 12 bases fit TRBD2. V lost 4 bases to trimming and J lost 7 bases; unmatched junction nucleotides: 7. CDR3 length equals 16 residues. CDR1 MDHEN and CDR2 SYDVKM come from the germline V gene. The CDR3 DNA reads TGTGCCAGCAGTTCACCGACTAGCGGGAGATTCGGGGAGCTGTTTTTT. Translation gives CASSSPTSGRFGELFF. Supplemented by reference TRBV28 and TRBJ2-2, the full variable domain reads DVKVTQSSRYLVKRTGEKVFLECVQDMDHENMFWYRQDPGLGLRLIYFSYDVKMKEKGDIPEGYSVSREKKERFSLILESASTNQTSMYLCASSSPTSGRFGELFFGEGSRLTVL.

The CDR3 is CATRLALSTDTQYF. CDR3 in DNA: TGTGCCACCAGACTAGCGCTAAGCACAGATACGCAGTATTTT. The chain carries TRBV19 and TRBJ2-3, with 8 bases lining up with TRBD2. The germline CDR1 and CDR2 sequences are LNHDA and SQIVND (reference sequence). V shed 10 bases, J shed 0 bases, and the junction held 6 bases outside the gene matches. This CDR3 is built from 14 residues.

The CDR3 reads CASSPRGSGRGYNEQFF. For the CDR3, the DNA is TGTGCCAGCAGCCCAAGGGGGAGCGGGAGAGGTTACAATGAGCAGTTCTTC. The chain couples TRBV13 to TRBJ2-1; 8 nucleotides match TRBD2. The CDR3 has 17 amino acids. The V and J ends lost 5 bases and 4 bases, in that order; junction bases with no gene match: 13. Germline V lookup: CDR1 PRHDT, CDR2 FYEKMQ (reference sequence). The full variable domain, its missing parts supplied by reference TRBV13 and TRBJ2-1, is AAGVIQSPRHLIKEKRETATLKCYPIPRHDTVYWYQQGPGQDPQFLISFYEKMQSDKGSIPDRFSAQQFSDYHSELNMSSLELGDSALYFCASSPRGSGRGYNEQFFGPGTRLTVL.

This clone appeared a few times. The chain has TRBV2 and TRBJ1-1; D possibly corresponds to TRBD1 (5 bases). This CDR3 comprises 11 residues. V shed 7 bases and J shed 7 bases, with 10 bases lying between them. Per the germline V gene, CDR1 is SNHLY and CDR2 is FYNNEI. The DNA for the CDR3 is TGTGCCAGCAAGACAGCGAGTGAAGCTTTCTTT. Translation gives CASKTASEAFF.

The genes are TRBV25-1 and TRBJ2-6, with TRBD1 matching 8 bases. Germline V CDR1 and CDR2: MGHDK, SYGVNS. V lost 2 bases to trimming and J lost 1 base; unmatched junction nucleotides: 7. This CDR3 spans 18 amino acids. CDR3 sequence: CASSERTGFRSGANVLTF. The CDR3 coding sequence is TGTGCCAGCAGTGAACGGACAGGGTTCCGATCTGGGGCCAACGTCCTGACTTTC. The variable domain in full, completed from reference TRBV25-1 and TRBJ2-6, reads EADIYQTPRYLVIGTGKKITLECSQTMGHDKMYWYQQDPGMELHLIHYSYGVNSTEKGDLSSESTVSRIRTEHFPLTLESARPSHTSQYLCASSERTGFRSGANVLTFGAGSRLTVL.

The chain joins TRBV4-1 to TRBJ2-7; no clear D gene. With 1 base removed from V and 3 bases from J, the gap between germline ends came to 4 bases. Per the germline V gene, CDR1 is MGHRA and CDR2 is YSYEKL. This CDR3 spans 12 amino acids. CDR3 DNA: TGCGCCAGCAGCCAAGCAGGCTACGAGCAGTACTTC. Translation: CASSQAGYEQYF.

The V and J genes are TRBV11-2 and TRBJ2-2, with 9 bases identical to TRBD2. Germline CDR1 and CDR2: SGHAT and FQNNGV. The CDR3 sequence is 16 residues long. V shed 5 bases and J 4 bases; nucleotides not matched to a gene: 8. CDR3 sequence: CASSAIAGVSTGELFF. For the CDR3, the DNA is TGTGCCAGCAGCGCGATAGCGGGAGTAAGCACCGGGGAGCTGTTTTTT.